This TCR beta chain was recorded in a study of graft-versus-host responses after intestinal transplantation. For the study at large: Every transplant recipient was induced with anti-thymocyte globulin, then maintained on tacrolimus and steroids for 2 to 4 years. Regarding the study as a whole: High graft-versus-host to host-versus-graft clonal ratios were seen in allografts of patients with graft-donor T cell macrochimerism. Recipient marrow held GvH clones, some first seen in ileum or blood.

Note on this clone: The antigen remains unidentified.

The CDR3 has 14 residues. The trim removed 5 bases at V and 4 bases at J, leaving 6 bases unmatched. Per the germline V gene, CDR1 is SGHNT and CDR2 is YENEEA. Using immunoSEQ multiplex PCR, the repertoire was profiled, and TCRdb retains in-frame clones only, with some absent. The table has 40,000 or so clones, roughly 90% seen once. The material was PBMCs, obtained almost 270 days after transplant. This clonotype was obtained from a human patient who received an intestinal transplant, so some T cells may come from the graft donor. The chain uses TRBV11-3 and TRBJ2-3; 7 nucleotides line up with TRBD1. This chain's CDR3 is CASSRTGYPDTQYF. CDR3 DNA: TGTGCCAGCAGCCGGACAGGTTATCCAGATACGCAGTATTTT.